This TCR beta chain was captured by sequencing in a study of OX40 agonist ivuxolimab in advanced cancers. Study-wide background: Ivuxolimab, an antibody acting as an agonist of OX40 (CD134), was used to treat patients.

Notes on this clone: Antigen: not known.

Method: immunoSEQ multiplex PCR; TCRdb's copy keeps in-frame clones and lacks some. Of roughly 61,000 clones in the sample, about 87% were seen once. The V end lost 3 bases, the J end lost 4 bases, and 6 bases lay between the germline ends. The germline CDR1 and CDR2 sequences are MDHEN and SYDVKM. The CDR3 runs to 12 residues. Study-level results: On average, a greater number of expanded clones characterised CD8+ T cells relative to CD4+. Certain nonresponders likewise exhibited a low normalized T-cell clonal expansion.

The chain has TRBV28 and TRBJ1-1; D not certain. The sample consisted of CD4+ or CD8+ T cells sorted from blood, taken in a trial of the OX40 agonist ivuxolimab. The clonotype comes from an adult with an advanced solid tumor such as melanoma, head and neck, liver or kidney cancer. The CDR3 region is CASSFMGTEAFF. As DNA, the CDR3 is TGTGCCAGCAGTTTTATGGGCACTGAAGCTTTCTTT.